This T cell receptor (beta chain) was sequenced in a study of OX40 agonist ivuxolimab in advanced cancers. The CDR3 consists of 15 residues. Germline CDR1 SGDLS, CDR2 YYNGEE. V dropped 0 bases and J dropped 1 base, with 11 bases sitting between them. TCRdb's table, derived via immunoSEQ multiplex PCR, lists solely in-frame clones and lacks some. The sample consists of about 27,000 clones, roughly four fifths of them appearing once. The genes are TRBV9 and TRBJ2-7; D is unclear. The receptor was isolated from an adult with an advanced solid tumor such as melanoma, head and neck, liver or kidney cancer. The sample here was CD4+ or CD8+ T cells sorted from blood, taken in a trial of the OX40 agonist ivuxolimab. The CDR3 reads CASSVVADWSYEQYF. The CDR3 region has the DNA TGTGCCAGCAGCGTAGTAGCAGATTGGTCCTACGAGCAGTACTTC.